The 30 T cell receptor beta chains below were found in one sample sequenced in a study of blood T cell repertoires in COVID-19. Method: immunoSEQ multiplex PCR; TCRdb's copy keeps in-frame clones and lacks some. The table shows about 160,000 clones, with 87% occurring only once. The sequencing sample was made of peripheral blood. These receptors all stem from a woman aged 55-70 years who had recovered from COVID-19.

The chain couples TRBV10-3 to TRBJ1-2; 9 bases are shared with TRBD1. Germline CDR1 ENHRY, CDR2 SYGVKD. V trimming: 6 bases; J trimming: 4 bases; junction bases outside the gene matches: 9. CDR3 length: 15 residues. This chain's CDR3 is CAIRGQGSGAYGYTF. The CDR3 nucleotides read TGTGCCATCAGGGGACAGGGTTCGGGGGCCTATGGCTACACCTTC.

CDR3 amino acids: CASSLDGSGGHEQFF. DNA for the CDR3: TGTGCCAGCAGCTTGGACGGTAGCGGGGGCCATGAGCAGTTCTTC. The rearrangement uses TRBV5-4 and TRBJ2-1, with 9 nucleotides matching TRBD2. The CDR3 extends over 15 amino acids. CDR1 is SGHNT, CDR2 YYREEE, per germline (reference sequence). V dropped 0 bases and J dropped 8; count of bases not matched to a gene: 6.

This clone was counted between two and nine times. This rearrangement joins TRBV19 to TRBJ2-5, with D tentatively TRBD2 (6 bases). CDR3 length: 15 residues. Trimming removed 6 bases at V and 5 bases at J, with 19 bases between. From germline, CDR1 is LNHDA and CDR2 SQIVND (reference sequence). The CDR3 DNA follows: TGTGCCAGTAGCACTGCGGGATCGGTGAGGGAGACCCAGTACTTC. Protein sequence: CASSTAGSVRETQYF.

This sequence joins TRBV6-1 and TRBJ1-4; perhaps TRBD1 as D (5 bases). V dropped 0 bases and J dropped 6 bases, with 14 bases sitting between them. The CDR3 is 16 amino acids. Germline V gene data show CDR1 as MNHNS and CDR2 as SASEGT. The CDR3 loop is CASSEAGVPGYEKLFF. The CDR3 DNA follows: TGTGCCAGCAGTGAAGCAGGGGTCCCTGGGTATGAAAAACTGTTTTTT.

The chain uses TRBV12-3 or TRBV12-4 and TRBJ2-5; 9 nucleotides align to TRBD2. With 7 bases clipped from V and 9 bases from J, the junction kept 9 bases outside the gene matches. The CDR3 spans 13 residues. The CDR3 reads CASTDSGGGPQYF. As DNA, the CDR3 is TGTGCCAGCACTGATAGCGGGGGTGGGCCCCAGTACTTC.

This CDR3 reads CASSLGTSSYNEQFF. CDR3 DNA sequence: TGCGCCAGCAGCTTGGGGACAAGCTCCTACAATGAGCAGTTCTTC. V gene TRBV5-1 combines with J gene TRBJ2-1; D may be TRBD1 (5 bases). The ends were cut back, 0 bases at V and 0 bases at J, with 7 bases in the middle. This CDR3 contains 15 residues. CDR1 and CDR2 from the germline V gene are SGHRS and YFSETQ.

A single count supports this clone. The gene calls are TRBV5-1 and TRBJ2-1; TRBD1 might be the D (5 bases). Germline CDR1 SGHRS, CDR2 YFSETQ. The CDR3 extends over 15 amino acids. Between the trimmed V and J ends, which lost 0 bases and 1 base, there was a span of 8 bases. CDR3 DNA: TGCGCCAGCAGCTTGGATGGACAATCCTACAATGAGCAGTTCTTC. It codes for CASSLDGQSYNEQFF.

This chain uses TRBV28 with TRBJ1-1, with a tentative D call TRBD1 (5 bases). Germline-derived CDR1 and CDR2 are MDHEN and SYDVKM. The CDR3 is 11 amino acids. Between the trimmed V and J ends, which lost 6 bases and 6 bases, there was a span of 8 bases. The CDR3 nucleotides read TGTGCCAGCAGACAGGCCCCTGAAGCTTTCTTT. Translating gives CASRQAPEAFF.

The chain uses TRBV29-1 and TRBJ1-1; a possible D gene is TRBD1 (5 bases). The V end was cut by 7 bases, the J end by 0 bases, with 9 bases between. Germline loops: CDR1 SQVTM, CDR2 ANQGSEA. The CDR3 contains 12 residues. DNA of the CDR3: TGCAGCGGGGGGTCAATGAACACTGAAGCTTTCTTT. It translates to CSGGSMNTEAFF.

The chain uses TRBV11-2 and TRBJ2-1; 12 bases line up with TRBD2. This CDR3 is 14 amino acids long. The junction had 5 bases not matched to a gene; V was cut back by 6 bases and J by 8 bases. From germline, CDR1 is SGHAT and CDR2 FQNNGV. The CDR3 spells CASRMTSGGYEQFF. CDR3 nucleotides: TGTGCCAGCAGGATGACTAGCGGGGGTTATGAGCAGTTCTTC.

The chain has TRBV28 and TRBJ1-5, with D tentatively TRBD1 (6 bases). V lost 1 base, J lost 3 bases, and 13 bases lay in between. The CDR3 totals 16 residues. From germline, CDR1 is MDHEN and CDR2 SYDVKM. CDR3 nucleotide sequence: TGTGCCAGCAGTTTATCCGGGACAAGGATCAATCAGCCCCAGCATTTT. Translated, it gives CASSLSGTRINQPQHF. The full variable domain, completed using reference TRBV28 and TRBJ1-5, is DVKVTQSSRYLVKRTGEKVFLECVQDMDHENMFWYRQDPGLGLRLIYFSYDVKMKEKGDIPEGYSVSREKKERFSLILESASTNQTSMYLCASSLSGTRINQPQHFGDGTRLSIL.

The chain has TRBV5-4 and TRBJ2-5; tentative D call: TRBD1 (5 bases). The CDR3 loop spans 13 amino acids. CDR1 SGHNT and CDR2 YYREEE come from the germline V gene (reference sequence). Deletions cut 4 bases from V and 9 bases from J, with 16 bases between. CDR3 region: CASSTYQGQAQYF. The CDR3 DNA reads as TGTGCCAGCAGCACATACCAGGGCCAGGCCCAGTACTTC.

CDR3 amino acids: CAWDSGTDTQYF. The CDR3 nucleotides are TGTGCCTGGGACAGCGGCACAGATACGCAGTATTTT. The gene calls are TRBV30 and TRBJ2-3; a possible D gene is TRBD1 (5 bases). V lost 5 bases to trimming and J lost 1 base, with 7 bases between them. Germline assignment: CDR1 GTSNPN and CDR2 SVGIG (reference sequence). The CDR3 is 12 amino acids.

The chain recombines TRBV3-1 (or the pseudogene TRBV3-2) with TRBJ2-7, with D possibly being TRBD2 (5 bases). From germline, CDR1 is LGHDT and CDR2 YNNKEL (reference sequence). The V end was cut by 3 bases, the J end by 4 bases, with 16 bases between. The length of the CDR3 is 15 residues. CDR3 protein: CASSQTPLAAYEQYF. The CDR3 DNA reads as TGTGCCAGCAGCCAGACGCCTCTAGCCGCGTACGAGCAGTACTTC.

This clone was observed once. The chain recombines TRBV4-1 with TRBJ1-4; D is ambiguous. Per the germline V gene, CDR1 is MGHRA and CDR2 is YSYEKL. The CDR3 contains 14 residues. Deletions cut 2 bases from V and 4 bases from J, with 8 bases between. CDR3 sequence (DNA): TGCGCCAGCAGCCAACTAGCTGTTAATGAAAAACTGTTTTTT. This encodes CASSQLAVNEKLFF.

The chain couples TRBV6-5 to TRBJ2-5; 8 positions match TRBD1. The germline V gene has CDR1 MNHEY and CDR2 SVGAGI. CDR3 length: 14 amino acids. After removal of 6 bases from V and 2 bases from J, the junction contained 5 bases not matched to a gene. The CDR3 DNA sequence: TGTGCCAGCAGCCTACAGGGGGTTCAAGAGACCCAGTACTTC. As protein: CASSLQGVQETQYF.

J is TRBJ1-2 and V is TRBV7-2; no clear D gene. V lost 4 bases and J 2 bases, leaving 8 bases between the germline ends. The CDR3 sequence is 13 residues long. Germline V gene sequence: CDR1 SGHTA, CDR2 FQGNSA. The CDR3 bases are TGTGCCAGCAGCTCGAGCCTAAACTATGGCTACACCTTC. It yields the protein CASSSSLNYGYTF.

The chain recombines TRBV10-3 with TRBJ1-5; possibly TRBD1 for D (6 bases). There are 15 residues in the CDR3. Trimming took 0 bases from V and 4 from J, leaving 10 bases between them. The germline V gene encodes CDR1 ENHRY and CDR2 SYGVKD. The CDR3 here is CAISESSDRNQPQHF. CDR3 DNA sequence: TGTGCCATCAGTGAGTCGAGTGACAGGAATCAGCCCCAGCATTTT.

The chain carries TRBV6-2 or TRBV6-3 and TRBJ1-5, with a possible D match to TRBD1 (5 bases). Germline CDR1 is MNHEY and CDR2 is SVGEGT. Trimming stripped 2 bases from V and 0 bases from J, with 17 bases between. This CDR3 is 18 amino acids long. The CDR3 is CASSYLETGLYSNQPQHF. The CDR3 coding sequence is TGTGCCAGCAGTTACCTTGAAACGGGACTGTATAGCAATCAGCCCCAGCATTTT.

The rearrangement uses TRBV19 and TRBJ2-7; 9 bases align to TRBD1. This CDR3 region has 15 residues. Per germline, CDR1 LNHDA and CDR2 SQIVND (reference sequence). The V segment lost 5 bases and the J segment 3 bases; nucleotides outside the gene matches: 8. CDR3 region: CASSLTGGGIYEQYF. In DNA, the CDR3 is TGTGCCAGTAGTTTAACAGGGGGCGGAATCTACGAGCAGTACTTC. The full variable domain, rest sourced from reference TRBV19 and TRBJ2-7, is DGGITQSPKYLFRKEGQNVTLSCEQNLNHDAMYWYRQDPGQGLRLIYYSQIVNDFQKGDIAEGYSVSREKKESFPLTVTSAQKNPTAFYLCASSLTGGGIYEQYFGPGTRLTVT.

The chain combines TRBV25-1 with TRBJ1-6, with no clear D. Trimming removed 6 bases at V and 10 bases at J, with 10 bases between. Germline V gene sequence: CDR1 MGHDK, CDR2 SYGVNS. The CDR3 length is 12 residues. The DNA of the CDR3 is TGTGCCAGCAGGGGCGCTGGGTCACCCCTCCACTTT. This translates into CASRGAGSPLHF.

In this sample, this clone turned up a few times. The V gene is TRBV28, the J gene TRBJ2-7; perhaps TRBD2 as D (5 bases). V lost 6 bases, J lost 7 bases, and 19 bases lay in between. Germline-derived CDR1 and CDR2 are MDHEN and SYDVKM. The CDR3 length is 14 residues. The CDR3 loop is CASRQTGSPGEQYF. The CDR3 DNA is TGTGCCAGCAGGCAGACGGGATCCCCGGGGGAGCAGTACTTC.

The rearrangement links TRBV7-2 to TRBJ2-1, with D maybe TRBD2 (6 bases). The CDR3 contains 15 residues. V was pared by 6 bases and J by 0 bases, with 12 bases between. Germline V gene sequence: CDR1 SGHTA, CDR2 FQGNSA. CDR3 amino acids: CASRPGLGSYNEQFF. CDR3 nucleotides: TGTGCCAGCAGACCGGGACTGGGCTCCTACAATGAGCAGTTCTTC. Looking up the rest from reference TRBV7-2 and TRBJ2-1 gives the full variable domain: GAGVSQSPSNKVTEKGKDVELRCDPISGHTALYWYRQSLGQGLEFLIYFQGNSAPDKSGLPSDRFSAERTGGSVSTLTIQRTQQEDSAVYLCASRPGLGSYNEQFFGPGTRLTVL.

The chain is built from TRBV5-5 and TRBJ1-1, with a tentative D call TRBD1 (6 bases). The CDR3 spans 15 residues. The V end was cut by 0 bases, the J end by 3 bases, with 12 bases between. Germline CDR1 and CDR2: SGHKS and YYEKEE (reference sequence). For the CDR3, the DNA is TGTGCCAGCAGCTTGGGTGCAGGGGATCACACTGAAGCTTTCTTT. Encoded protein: CASSLGAGDHTEAFF.

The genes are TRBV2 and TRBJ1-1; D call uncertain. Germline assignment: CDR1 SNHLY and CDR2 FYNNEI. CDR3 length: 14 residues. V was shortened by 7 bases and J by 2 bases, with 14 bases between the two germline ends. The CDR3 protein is CASTASSGNTEAFF. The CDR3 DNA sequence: TGTGCCAGCACAGCATCATCGGGAAACACTGAAGCTTTCTTT.

The DNA for the CDR3 is TGTGCCAGCCGTCCCCGGGAAATTGCTACCGGGGAGCTGTTTTTT. Translated, it gives CASRPREIATGELFF. The rearrangement joins TRBV5-4 to TRBJ2-2; tentative D call: TRBD2 (5 bases). The V end was cut by 7 bases, the J end by 5 bases, with 18 bases between. CDR1 SGHNT and CDR2 YYREEE come from the germline V gene (reference sequence). CDR3 size: 15 residues.

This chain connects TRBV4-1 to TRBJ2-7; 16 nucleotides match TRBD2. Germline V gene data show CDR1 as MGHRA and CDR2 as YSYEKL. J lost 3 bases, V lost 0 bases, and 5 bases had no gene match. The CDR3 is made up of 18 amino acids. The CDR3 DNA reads TGCGCCAGCAGCCAAGACACCGGGACTAGCGGGGGGGGCTACGAGCAGTACTTC. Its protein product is CASSQDTGTSGGGYEQYF.

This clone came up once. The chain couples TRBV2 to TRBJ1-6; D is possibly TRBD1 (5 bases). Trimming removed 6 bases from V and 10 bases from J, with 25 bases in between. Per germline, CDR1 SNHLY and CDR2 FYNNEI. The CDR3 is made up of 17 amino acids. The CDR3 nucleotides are TGTGCCAGCAGCGATGCGGGGGAGGACGTGAGAAGATCACCCCTCCACTTT. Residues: CASSDAGEDVRRSPLHF.

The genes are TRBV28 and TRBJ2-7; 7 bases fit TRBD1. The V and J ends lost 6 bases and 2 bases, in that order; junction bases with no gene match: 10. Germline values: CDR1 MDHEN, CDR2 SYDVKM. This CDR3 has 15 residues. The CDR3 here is CASSQNRDSTYEQYF. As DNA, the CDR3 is TGTGCCAGCAGCCAGAACCGGGACAGTACCTACGAGCAGTACTTC.

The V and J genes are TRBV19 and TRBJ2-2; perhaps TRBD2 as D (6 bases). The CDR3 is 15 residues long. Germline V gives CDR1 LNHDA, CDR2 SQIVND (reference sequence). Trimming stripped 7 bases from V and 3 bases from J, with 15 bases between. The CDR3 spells CASNFGTQDTGELFF. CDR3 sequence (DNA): TGTGCCAGTAACTTCGGGACTCAGGACACCGGGGAGCTGTTTTTT.